The sequence of this TCR beta chain was determined in a study of monozygotic twins with inflammatory bowel disease. Study-level findings and limits: Data gave no support to a single strong signal or clonotype associated with IBD. Patients received differing immunosuppressive treatments, which may have added variability to their repertoires.

This CDR3 is built from 15 residues. Germline V CDR1 and CDR2: SGHRS, YFSETQ. Remarks on this clonotype: Its specificity is unknown.

One entry per CDR3 protein, without DNA, is what TCRdb gives after re-calling the 5' RACE reads. This sample contains some 190,000 distinct CDR3 sequences. The receptor's source is a human donor with ulcerative colitis or Crohn's disease, or a healthy co-twin of an affected twin (not recorded which). Sequencing input: blood. This sequence joins TRBV5-1 and TRBJ1-1. Here the CDR3 reads CASSADPGMSTEAFF.